Listed below are T cell receptor beta chains from one sample, sequenced in a study of blood T cell repertoires in COVID-19. Sequenced by immunoSEQ multiplex PCR; TCRdb stores in-frame clones only, minus some. The sample contains 200,000 to 300,000 clones, 70% to 90% of which appear only once. The source material was peripheral blood. The receptors shown here come from a woman aged 40 to 55 with acute or convalescent COVID-19. Each CDR3 is given with its conserved first and last residue. D genes are given only for firm matches. Part of the rows lack a size; the others show once, few, many or a class for expanded clones.

TRBJ1-5,TRBV12-5,NA,NA,CASGYEGGNQPQHF,TGTGCTAGTGGTTATGAGGGGGGCAATCAGCCCCAGCATTTT
TRBJ1-2,TRBV28,TRBD1,NA,CASSLGTGGGYGYTF,TGTGCCAGCAGTTTGGGGACAGGGGGCGGCTATGGCTACACCTTC
TRBJ2-3,TRBV5-6,TRBD2,NA,CASSSYGLAGKPQYF,TGTGCCAGCAGCTCCTACGGACTAGCGGGAAAGCCGCAGTATTTT
TRBJ2-1,TRBV5-5,NA,NA,CASSLQGPLDYNEQFF,TGTGCCAGCAGCTTACAGGGACCCCTAGACTACAATGAGCAGTTCTTC
TRBJ1-2,TRBV25-1,TRBD1,NA,CASSESPDRGRGYTF,TGTGCCAGCAGTGAATCGCCCGACAGGGGTAGAGGCTACACCTTC
TRBJ1-4,TRBV6-5,NA,few,CASRGQSATNEKLFF,TGTGCCAGCAGAGGACAGAGTGCAACTAATGAAAAACTGTTTTTT
TRBJ1-1,TRBV6-6,TRBD1,NA,CASDYGQGGMNTEAFF,TGTGCCAGCGACTACGGACAGGGCGGCATGAACACTGAAGCTTTCTTT
TRBJ1-1,TRBV6-5,NA,NA,CASRAGPGPAFF,TGTGCCAGCAGAGCAGGGCCAGGGCCAGCTTTCTTT
TRBJ1-2,TRBV18,TRBD1,NA,CASSPLQGDGYTF,TGTGCCAGCTCACCACTCCAGGGGGATGGCTACACCTTC
TRBJ2-2,TRBV19,NA,NA,CASNQDTGELFF,TGTGCCAGTAACCAGGACACCGGGGAGCTGTTTTTT
TRBJ2-3,TRBV5-4,NA,NA,CASSSNSGPTDTQYF,TGTGCCAGCAGCTCAAATAGCGGACCCACAGATACGCAGTATTTT
TRBJ1-6,TRBV30,NA,few,CAWSQGLGNSPLHF,TGTGCCTGGAGTCAGGGGCTGGGTAATTCACCCCTCCACTTT
TRBJ1-1,TRBV5-1,NA,NA,CASSLVAPGGGTEAFF,TGCGCCAGCAGCTTGGTGGCGCCCGGGGGGGGCACTGAAGCTTTCTTT
TRBJ2-1,TRBV7-2,NA,NA,CASSHPTGMSSYNEQFF,TGTGCCAGCAGCCATCCCACAGGGATGAGCTCCTACAATGAGCAGTTCTTC
TRBJ1-4,TRBV9,NA,NA,CASSPGGGVTTNEKLFF,TGTGCCAGCAGCCCAGGAGGGGGGGTGACAACTAATGAAAAACTGTTTTTT
TRBJ1-6,TRBV30,TRBD1,NA,CAWSPGQGSSPLHF,TGTGCCTGGAGTCCAGGACAGGGGAGTTCACCCCTCCACTTT
TRBJ1-3,TRBV29-1,TRBD1,NA,CSTRDSGNTIYF,TGCAGCACCCGGGACAGTGGAAACACCATATATTTT
TRBJ2-5,TRBV24-1,NA,NA,CATSDLQRPGASVEETQYF,TGTGCCACCAGTGATTTGCAGCGCCCTGGAGCTAGCGTCGAAGAGACCCAGTACTTC
TRBJ1-2,TRBV5-1,TRBD1,NA,CASSLGQGNGYGYTF,TGCGCCAGCAGCTTGGGACAGGGGAACGGATATGGCTACACCTTC
TRBJ1-5,TRBV27,TRBD1,few,CASRRTGKSNQPQHF,TGTGCCAGCAGACGGACAGGGAAAAGCAATCAGCCCCAGCATTTT
TRBJ1-6,TRBV28,NA,NA,CASSLQNRAYNSPLHF,TGTGCCAGCAGTTTACAGAACAGGGCCTATAATTCACCCCTCCACTTT
TRBJ1-2,TRBV11-2,NA,NA,CASTPSAGSNYGYTF,TGTGCCAGCACCCCTAGCGCGGGTTCCAACTATGGCTACACCTTC
TRBJ1-2,TRBV3-1/TRBV3-2,NA,NA,CASSQDREDHYGYTF,TGTGCCAGCAGCCAAGATCGAGAGGATCACTATGGCTACACCTTC
TRBJ1-1,TRBV6-5,NA,NA,CASTPGGTREAFF,TGTGCCAGCACCCCCGGGGGGACCCGTGAAGCTTTCTTT
TRBJ1-1,TRBV7-2,TRBD1,NA,CASSPVTGTEAFF,TGTGCCAGCAGCCCGGTGACAGGGACTGAAGCTTTCTTT
TRBJ2-1,TRBV5-1,NA,NA,CASSPGQPRDNEQFF,TGCGCCAGCAGCCCCGGACAGCCTAGAGACAATGAGCAGTTCTTC